A single sample gave rise to the 16 T cell receptor beta chains below, sequenced in a study of radiotherapy plus CTLA-4 blockade in lung cancer. Assay used: immunoSEQ multiplex PCR; TCRdb lists only in-frame clones, some missing. This sample has 35,000 to 45,000 clones, with 70% to 80% found just once. This material consisted of peripheral blood, taken from a patient treated with radiotherapy plus ipilimumab. Every receptor here comes from a human donor with non-small cell lung cancer whose response to radiotherapy plus ipilimumab could not be evaluated.

The chain is built from TRBV7-7 and TRBJ1-5, with unresolved D. The CDR3 has 15 amino acids. Germline CDR1 and CDR2: SSHAT and FNYEAQ (reference sequence). The CDR3 nucleotides read TGTGCTTCCTCCATAGGCACGGGTAGCAATCAGCCCCAGCATTTT. Protein product: CASSIGTGSNQPQHF. Based on the CDR3 plus reference TRBV7-7 and TRBJ1-5, the full variable domain is GAGVSQSPRYKVTKRGQDVTLRCDPISSHATLYWYQQALGQGPEFLTYFNYEAQPDKSGLPSDRFSAERPEGSISTLTIQRTEQRDSAMYRCASSIGTGSNQPQHFGDGTRLSIL.

This CDR3 reads CASSLDTNTEAFF. The CDR3 DNA sequence: TGCGCCAGCAGCTTGGACACGAACACTGAAGCTTTCTTT. V usage is TRBV5-1 and J usage is TRBJ1-1; unclear D gene. From germline, CDR1 is SGHRS and CDR2 YFSETQ. The CDR3 has 13 amino acids. Trimming stripped 0 bases from V and 1 base from J, with 4 bases between.

The gene calls are TRBV2 and TRBJ2-2; D gene unclear. In germline, CDR1 is SNHLY, CDR2 FYNNEI. Trimming cost V 8 bases and J 5 bases, with 3 bases left between them. The CDR3 runs to 10 residues. CDR3 residues: CASRTGELFF. For the CDR3, the DNA is TGTGCCAGCCGGACCGGGGAGCTGTTTTTT.

This chain links TRBV5-4 with TRBJ2-1; 15 positions match TRBD2. In germline, CDR1 is SGHNT, CDR2 YYREEE (reference sequence). After removal of 3 bases from V and 7 bases from J, the junction contained 5 bases not matched to a gene. This CDR3 comprises 16 residues. The CDR3 DNA follows: TGTGCCAGCAGCTATGGGGGACTAGCGGGGGGAAATGAGCAGTTCTTC. It translates to CASSYGGLAGGNEQFF.

The chain links TRBV10-3 to TRBJ1-1; D is possibly TRBD1 (5 bases). The CDR3 runs to 15 residues. The germline V gene encodes CDR1 ENHRY and CDR2 SYGVKD. The germline V and J ends were trimmed by 3 bases and 4 bases, with 15 bases remaining between them. In nucleotides, the CDR3 is TGTGCCATCAGTGACCAGGGAGGCAGAACCACTGAAGCTTTCTTT. Translated: CAISDQGGRTTEAFF.

A single count supports this clone. The V gene is TRBV29-1, the J gene TRBJ1-1; TRBD1 might be the D (6 bases). Germline values: CDR1 SQVTM, CDR2 ANQGSEA. The ends were cut back, 6 bases at V and 5 bases at J, with 13 bases in the middle. The CDR3 is 12 residues long. The DNA for the CDR3 is TGCAGCGTGATACAGGGAGGGACTGAAGCTTTCTTT. It codes for CSVIQGGTEAFF.

V gene TRBV27 combines with J gene TRBJ2-5, with D uncertain. V shed 1 base and J shed 2 bases, with 5 bases lying between them. This CDR3 has 13 amino acids. Germline V gives CDR1 MNHEY, CDR2 SMNVEV (reference sequence). CDR3 loop: CASSLYEQETQYF. The DNA of the CDR3 is TGTGCCAGCAGTTTATATGAGCAAGAGACCCAGTACTTC.

The chain joins TRBV4-2 to TRBJ1-5, with D maybe TRBD1 (5 bases). Germline lookup yields CDR1 LGHNA and CDR2 YNFKEQ. CDR3 length: 16 amino acids. The V gene lost 0 bases and the J gene lost 7 bases, with 16 bases spanning the gap. CDR3 in DNA: TGTGCCAGCAGCCAAGACGTCTGGGGGGTTCGACAGCCCCAGCATTTT. The encoded protein is CASSQDVWGVRQPQHF.

This clone appeared once. This rearrangement joins TRBV5-1 to TRBJ1-1; TRBD1 matches at 10 bases. CDR1 is SGHRS, CDR2 YFSETQ, per germline. The CDR3 covers 16 residues. Trimming at V came to 5 bases and at J to 5 bases, leaving 12 bases not matched to a gene. This chain's CDR3 is CASSSLGQGERTEAFF. CDR3 coding DNA: TGCGCCAGCAGTTCTCTCGGACAGGGGGAAAGGACTGAAGCTTTCTTT.

This clone has a handful of counts. The chain combines TRBV30 with TRBJ2-3; D perhaps matches TRBD1 (5 bases). The germline V gene has CDR1 GTSNPN and CDR2 SVGIG (reference sequence). CDR3 length equals 14 residues. Trimming left V 0 bases short and J 2 bases short, with 9 bases between. CDR3 nucleotides: TGTGCCTGGAGTGTAACTGGGGCCACAGATACGCAGTATTTT. Protein sequence: CAWSVTGATDTQYF.

This chain links TRBV28 with TRBJ1-2, with 7 bases identical to TRBD1. CDR1 is MDHEN and CDR2 is SYDVKM in the germline V gene. The V and J ends lost 3 bases and 8 bases, in that order; junction bases with no gene match: 3. This CDR3 comprises 12 residues. Here the CDR3 reads CASSFGTVGYTF. CDR3 DNA: TGTGCCAGCAGTTTCGGGACAGTCGGCTACACCTTC.

This rearrangement joins TRBV27 to TRBJ2-5; 9 bases are a match to TRBD2. The J call is uncertain, as TRBJ2-7 better fits the DNA end. The length of the CDR3 is 14 residues. Per the germline V gene, CDR1 is MNHEY and CDR2 is SMNVEV (reference sequence). As DNA, the CDR3 is TGTGCCAGCAGTCTAGTAGCGGGAGTTTACGAGCAGTACTTC. The encoded protein is CASSLVAGVYEQYF.

The J gene is TRBJ1-2, the V gene TRBV5-1, with D tentatively TRBD1 (6 bases). The CDR3 runs to 15 residues. Germline V lookup: CDR1 SGHRS, CDR2 YFSETQ. V was shortened by 2 bases and J by 1 base, with 12 bases between the two germline ends. CDR3 in DNA: TGCGCCAGCAGCTTCTCCAGGGGTGATAACTATGGCTACACCTTC. Residues: CASSFSRGDNYGYTF.

The chain recombines TRBV4-2 with TRBJ1-4, with D possibly TRBD1 on 5 matching bases. The CDR3 has 15 residues. Trimming took 1 base from V and 1 from J, leaving 7 bases between them. Germline V gene lookup returns CDR1 LGHNA and CDR2 YNFKEQ. The chain's CDR3 is CASSQGGGTNEKLFF. The CDR3 bases are TGTGCCAGCAGCCAAGGGGGGGGAACTAATGAAAAACTGTTTTTT.

The chain is built from TRBV5-1 and TRBJ2-5; TRBD2 aligns across 9 bases. The V segment lost 0 bases and the J segment 4 bases; nucleotides outside the gene matches: 7. The CDR3 is 16 amino acids. CDR1 and CDR2 from the germline V gene are SGHRS and YFSETQ. In nucleotides, the CDR3 is TGCGCCAGCAGCTTGGCGTTAGCGGGAGTGGCAGAGACCCAGTACTTC. Translated: CASSLALAGVAETQYF.

V gene TRBV19 combines with J gene TRBJ1-2; D might be TRBD1 (5 bases). Germline V gene data show CDR1 as LNHDA and CDR2 as SQIVND (reference sequence). This CDR3 has 15 amino acids. Trimming took 3 bases from V and 1 from J, leaving 12 bases between them. CDR3 bases: TGTGCCAGTAGTATCGATGCCGGGGGTAACTATGGCTACACCTTC. Residues: CASSIDAGGNYGYTF.